The 15 T cell receptor beta chains below come from one sample, sequenced in a study of cytotoxic CD8 clonotypes in ibrutinib-treated CLL. This table comes from immunoSEQ multiplex PCR, and its TCRdb copy is limited to in-frame clones, with some not included. The data hold nearly 50,000 clones, with 45% to 60% observed a single time. Sequenced material: PBMCs, taken after 24 months of ibrutinib treatment. The receptors were gathered from a human donor with chronic lymphocytic leukemia.

V usage is TRBV5-1 and J usage is TRBJ2-3, with D possibly TRBD2 on 6 matching bases. In germline, CDR1 is SGHRS, CDR2 YFSETQ. This CDR3 spans 14 amino acids. The V end lost 2 bases, the J end lost 5 bases, and 12 bases lay between the germline ends. The CDR3: CASSFGGDRDTQYF. The CDR3 DNA reads TGCGCCAGCAGCTTCGGAGGGGACCGAGATACGCAGTATTTT. The variable domain in full, with the rest retrieved from reference TRBV5-1 and TRBJ2-3, is KAGVTQTPRYLIKTRGQQVTLSCSPISGHRSVSWYQQTPGQGLQFLFEYFSETQRNKGNFPGRFSGRQFSNSRSEMNVSTLELGDSALYLCASSFGGDRDTQYFGPGTRLTVL.

This clone has just one count. This chain joins TRBV18 and TRBJ2-1, with TRBD2 identical over 7 bases. The V and J ends lost 4 bases and 6 bases, in that order; junction bases with no gene match: 3. Looked up from germline, CDR1 is KGHSH and CDR2 is LQKENI. This CDR3 contains 13 residues. The CDR3, as DNA: TGTGCCAGCTCACAGTCGGGGGGCAATGAGCAGTTCTTC. As protein: CASSQSGGNEQFF.

The chain has TRBV29-1 and TRBJ2-3, with TRBD2 as a possible D gene (6 bases). Trimming pared 4 bases from V and 1 base from J, leaving 9 bases between. The germline V gene encodes CDR1 SQVTM and CDR2 ANQGSEA. The CDR3 sequence is 13 residues long. CDR3 bases: TGCAGCGTTGGATGGGGGGGCACAGATACGCAGTATTTT. This encodes CSVGWGGTDTQYF.

The rearrangement uses TRBV7-6 and TRBJ1-1; TRBD1 agrees at 9 bases. J gave up 1 base and V 5 bases, and 5 bases lay outside the gene matches. The germline V gene encodes CDR1 SGHVS and CDR2 FNYEAQ. CDR3 length: 15 residues. In nucleotides, the CDR3 is TGTGCCAGCAGCCTCCGGGACAGGGAGAACACTGAAGCTTTCTTT. Its protein product is CASSLRDRENTEAFF.

The gene calls are TRBV6-5 and TRBJ1-5; no clear D gene. Germline CDR1 MNHEY, CDR2 SVGAGI. The CDR3 totals 14 residues. The V gene lost 2 bases and the J gene lost 7 bases, with 12 bases spanning the gap. Here the CDR3 reads CASSYNSTFQPQHF. DNA for the CDR3: TGTGCCAGCAGTTACAACTCGACCTTCCAGCCCCAGCATTTT.

This chain connects TRBV29-1 to TRBJ1-1; D is possibly TRBD1 (6 bases). The germline CDR1 and CDR2 sequences are SQVTM and ANQGSEA. This CDR3 is built from 11 residues. Trimming removed 7 bases at V and 10 bases at J, with 16 bases between. This CDR3 reads CSAEGGRGAFF. The CDR3 DNA reads TGCAGCGCCGAAGGGGGACGGGGAGCTTTCTTT.

The chain employs TRBV7-6 and TRBJ2-3, with a weak D call TRBD2 (5 bases). Trimming shortened V by 5 bases and J by 3 bases, and 15 bases separated the two germline ends. This CDR3 has 15 amino acids. Germline V gene data show CDR1 as SGHVS and CDR2 as FNYEAQ. In DNA form, the CDR3 reads TGTGCCAGCAGCCTTACCACGAGAGGGACAGATACGCAGTATTTT. It specifies CASSLTTRGTDTQYF.

This chain joins TRBV4-1 and TRBJ1-5; the D gene is possibly TRBD1 (5 bases). The CDR3 sequence is 15 residues long. Trimming stripped 1 base from V and 3 bases from J, with 10 bases between. In germline, CDR1 is MGHRA, CDR2 YSYEKL. The DNA of the CDR3 is TGCGCCAGCAGCCAAGCGGTGGGGCTCAATCAGCCCCAGCATTTT. Protein sequence: CASSQAVGLNQPQHF.

Only one count was recorded for this clone. The gene calls are TRBV5-6 and TRBJ2-2; 9 bases are a match to TRBD1. The CDR3 extends over 17 amino acids. Looked up from germline, CDR1 is SGHDT and CDR2 is YYEEEE. Unmatched junction bases numbered 7, after V lost 3 bases and J lost 1 base. The CDR3 loop reads CASSWTGQGQNTGELFF. CDR3 coding DNA: TGTGCCAGCAGCTGGACGGGACAGGGTCAGAACACCGGGGAGCTGTTTTTT. Variable domain in full (rest from reference TRBV5-6 and TRBJ2-2): DAGVTQSPTHLIKTRGQQVTLRCSPKSGHDTVSWYQQALGQGPQFIFQYYEEEERQRGNFPDRFSGHQFPNYSSELNVNALLLGDSALYLCASSWTGQGQNTGELFFGEGSRLTVL.

This clone was observed a few times. This sequence joins TRBV19 and TRBJ1-5, with no clear D. Trimming pared 5 bases from V and 6 bases from J, leaving 11 bases between. Looked up from germline, CDR1 is LNHDA and CDR2 is SQIVND (reference sequence). CDR3 size: 13 residues. The DNA for the CDR3 is TGTGCCAGTAGTGCGTCCCCGGGTCAGCCCCAGCATTTT. Protein: CASSASPGQPQHF.

A few counts support this clone. The CDR3 nucleotides read TGCAGCGTAGCAGACGTTTATGGCTACACCTTC. This gives the protein CSVADVYGYTF. The gene calls are TRBV29-1 and TRBJ1-2; no clear D gene. Germline CDR1 and CDR2: SQVTM and ANQGSEA. The CDR3 covers 11 residues. V was cut by 6 bases and J by 5 bases, with 10 bases left in between.

V is TRBV2 and J is TRBJ2-7; the D gene could be TRBD1 or TRBD2 (7 bases each). This CDR3 region has 12 residues. Germline CDR1 and CDR2: SNHLY and FYNNEI. Deletions cut 6 bases from V and 6 bases from J, with 12 bases between. The CDR3 DNA reads TGTGCCAGCAGCTCAGGGGGGGCCGAGCAGTACTTC. Amino acid sequence: CASSSGGAEQYF.

This chain uses TRBV29-1 with TRBJ2-5; weak D call: TRBD1 (5 bases). Trimming pared 4 bases from V and 5 bases from J, leaving 11 bases between. Germline V gene lookup returns CDR1 SQVTM and CDR2 ANQGSEA. This CDR3 comprises 12 residues. Written as DNA, the CDR3 is TGCAGCGTTGTAGGGGCCGCGGAGACCCAGTACTTC. Protein product: CSVVGAAETQYF.

This clone was found a few times. V and J are TRBV5-6 and TRBJ1-2; maybe TRBD1 (5 bases). Germline CDR1 reads SGHDT; CDR2 reads YYEEEE. V gave up 4 bases and J gave up 2 bases, with 12 bases separating them. The CDR3 sequence is 14 residues long. The CDR3 DNA reads as TGTGCCAGCAGCCCCGGGGGGGGAAACTATGGCTACACCTTC. Its protein product is CASSPGGGNYGYTF.

This chain joins TRBV10-3 and TRBJ1-5; 7 bases are a match to TRBD1. This CDR3 has 15 amino acids. The V gene's germline CDR1 is ENHRY and CDR2 SYGVKD. J was trimmed by 0 bases and V by 10 bases; bases with no gene match: 9. CDR3 amino acids: CATGGQISSNQPQHF. CDR3 nucleotides: TGTGCCACCGGGGGACAGATAAGTAGCAATCAGCCCCAGCATTTT.